The 24 T cell receptor beta chains reported below all come from one sample, sequenced in a study of blood T cell repertoires in COVID-19. Profiled with immunoSEQ multiplex PCR; TCRdb holds only in-frame clones, not every one. This sample has about 120,000 clones, with approximately 83% found just once. Sequenced material: peripheral blood. These receptors came from a man older than 75 with acute or convalescent COVID-19.

This clone turned up a few times. Compared with germline, one end of the junction differs, possibly owing to a read error. The genes are TRBV6-1 and TRBJ2-7, with 13 bases that match TRBD2. The germline gives CDR1 MNHNS, CDR2 SASEGT. The CDR3 has 15 residues. The CDR3 protein is CASREGTSGTYEQYF. As DNA, the CDR3 is TGTGCCAGCAGGGAAGGGACTAGCGGGACCTACGAGCAGTACTTC.

The genes are TRBV12-5 and TRBJ2-7; 7 nucleotides agree with TRBD1. Trimming cost V 6 bases and J 3 bases; bases outside gene matches: 8. The V gene's germline CDR1 is LGHNT and CDR2 FRNRAP. CDR3 length: 14 residues. The CDR3 sequence: CASGPGTDIYEQYF. Here the CDR3 DNA reads TGTGCTAGTGGCCCTGGGACAGACATCTACGAGCAGTACTTC. Full variable domain (missing parts from reference TRBV12-5 and TRBJ2-7): DARVTQTPRHKVTEMGQEVTMRCQPILGHNTVFWYRQTMMQGLELLAYFRNRAPLDDSGMPKDRFSAEMPDATLATLKIQPSEPRDSAVYFCASGPGTDIYEQYFGPGTRLTVT.

This clone was picked up one time. The rearrangement uses TRBV15 and TRBJ1-3; 8 bases line up with TRBD1. The CDR3 is 20 amino acids. V was pared by 3 bases and J by 1 base, with 17 bases of the junction left unmatched. The germline V gene has CDR1 LNHNV and CDR2 YYDKDF (reference sequence). CDR3 residues: CATSSPRIAGGELSGNTIYF. The CDR3 bases are TGTGCCACCAGCAGCCCCCGAATTGCAGGGGGCGAACTATCTGGAAACACCATATATTTT.

The genes are TRBV5-4 and TRBJ2-2; weak D call: TRBD2 (6 bases). Trimming removed 0 bases at V and 4 bases at J, with 13 bases between. Germline V gene data show CDR1 as SGHNT and CDR2 as YYREEE (reference sequence). This CDR3 has 16 amino acids. CDR3 DNA sequence: TGTGCCAGCAGCTTGGCGTCGGGGGTGCCCACCGGGGAGCTGTTTTTT. Translated, it gives CASSLASGVPTGELFF.

Only one count was recorded for this clone. This rearrangement joins TRBV19 to TRBJ1-1; 9 bases line up with TRBD1. CDR1 and CDR2 (germline): LNHDA, SQIVND (reference sequence). The trim removed 3 bases at V and 5 bases at J, leaving 4 bases unmatched. The CDR3 is made up of 14 amino acids. CDR3 sequence reads: CASSIGDRGTEAFF. The CDR3 nucleotides read TGTGCCAGTAGTATCGGCGACAGGGGGACTGAAGCTTTCTTT.

The chain recombines TRBV29-1 with TRBJ2-1, with TRBD1 identical over 7 bases. Per germline, CDR1 SQVTM and CDR2 ANQGSEA. The CDR3 is 13 amino acids. The CDR3 DNA follows: TGCAGTACGGGACAGAGCTCCTACAATGAGCAGTTCTTC. This sequence encodes CSTGQSSYNEQFF.

V is TRBV5-6 and J is TRBJ1-5; 9 nucleotides agree with TRBD1. The CDR3 is made up of 16 amino acids. Looked up from germline, CDR1 is SGHDT and CDR2 is YYEEEE. Trimming removed 4 bases from V and 0 bases from J; junction bases left unmatched: 5. CDR3 nucleotides: TGTGCCAGCAGCGCGGACAGGGGAGCTAGCAATCAGCCCCAGCATTTT. Protein: CASSADRGASNQPQHF.

V and J are TRBV6-5 and TRBJ1-2; D call uncertain. The CDR3 sequence is 15 residues long. Germline V gene data show CDR1 as MNHEY and CDR2 as SVGAGI. Trimming removed 2 bases at V and 0 bases at J, with 10 bases between. CDR3 bases: TGTGCCAGCAGTTACGGGCAAGACACTAACTATGGCTACACCTTC. As protein: CASSYGQDTNYGYTF.

V and J are TRBV20-1 and TRBJ1-2, with D possibly being TRBD1 (5 bases). Germline CDR1 reads DFQATT; CDR2 reads SNEGSKA (reference sequence). V was shortened by 3 bases and J by 1 base, with 9 bases between the two germline ends. This CDR3 region has 13 residues. The CDR3 spells CSASKQVNYGYTF. For the CDR3, the DNA is TGCAGTGCTAGTAAACAGGTTAACTATGGCTACACCTTC.

The chain combines TRBV7-3 with TRBJ2-3, with D unclear. The germline gives CDR1 SGHTA, CDR2 FQGTGA. Trimming stripped 5 bases from V and 5 bases from J, with 11 bases between. The CDR3 consists of 13 residues. CDR3 in DNA: TGTGCCAGCAGCCTTCGACCGGGAGATACGCAGTATTTT. As protein: CASSLRPGDTQYF.

About this clone: Additional DNA sequences in this sample encode the identical CDR3. The chain combines TRBV9 with TRBJ2-7; the D gene is possibly TRBD2 (5 bases). The CDR3 has 14 amino acids. The ends were cut back, 2 bases at V and 1 base at J, with 10 bases in the middle. Germline V CDR1 and CDR2: SGDLS, YYNGEE. Here the CDR3 DNA reads TGTGCCAGCAGCGTCGGCGGGTCATCCTACGAGCAGTACTTC. This gives the protein CASSVGGSSYEQYF.

V gene TRBV5-4 combines with J gene TRBJ2-3; 7 nucleotides match TRBD2. This CDR3 region has 15 residues. Looked up from germline, CDR1 is SGHNT and CDR2 is YYREEE (reference sequence). J gave up 3 bases and V 2 bases, and 6 bases lay outside the gene matches. The CDR3 nucleotides read TGTGCCAGCAGCTTAGCAGGGAGGGGTACAGATACGCAGTATTTT. Protein: CASSLAGRGTDTQYF.

The chain employs TRBV25-1 and TRBJ1-5; D possibly corresponds to TRBD1 (6 bases). The CDR3 runs to 15 residues. Deletions cut 1 base from V and 2 bases from J, with 9 bases between. Germline V lookup: CDR1 MGHDK, CDR2 SYGVNS. The CDR3 loop reads CASSESGAGNQPQHF. As DNA, the CDR3 is TGTGCCAGCAGTGAATCAGGGGCCGGCAATCAGCCCCAGCATTTT.

The chain employs TRBV9 and TRBJ2-5; 9 bases fit TRBD2. The V and J ends lost 4 bases and 4 bases, in that order; junction bases with no gene match: 11. Germline CDR1 SGDLS, CDR2 YYNGEE. The CDR3 totals 16 residues. For the CDR3, the DNA is TGTGCCAGCAGCCCCGGTTTAGCGGGAGACGTAGAGACCCAGTACTTC. This gives the protein CASSPGLAGDVETQYF.

This chain connects TRBV5-1 to TRBJ1-4; D is unclear. Germline CDR1 and CDR2: SGHRS and YFSETQ. V lost 4 bases and J 7 bases, leaving 14 bases between the germline ends. CDR3 length: 14 amino acids. The CDR3 DNA reads as TGCGCCAGCAGCGTTAGCGGGAGTTTTGAAAAACTGTTTTTT. Its translation is CASSVSGSFEKLFF.

The rearrangement joins TRBV6-5 to TRBJ1-4; TRBD1 matches 7 bases. Germline-derived CDR1 and CDR2 are MNHEY and SVGAGI. CDR3 size: 14 residues. Trimming removed 6 bases from V and 8 bases from J; junction bases left unmatched: 9. This chain's CDR3 is CASSQQGIREKLFF. The DNA of the CDR3 is TGTGCCAGCAGCCAACAGGGGATAAGGGAAAAACTGTTTTTT.

The chain has TRBV18 and TRBJ1-4, with D unresolved. Deletions cut 4 bases from V and 7 bases from J, with 13 bases between. From germline, CDR1 is KGHSH and CDR2 LQKENI. The CDR3 covers 14 residues. CDR3: CASSLAGGGEKLFF. The DNA for the CDR3 is TGTGCCAGCTCACTCGCCGGTGGAGGTGAAAAACTGTTTTTT. Combining the CDR3 with reference TRBV18 and TRBJ1-4 gives the whole variable domain NAGVMQNPRHLVRRRGQEARLRCSPMKGHSHVYWYRQLPEEGLKFMVYLQKENIIDESGMPKERFSAEFPKEGPSILRIQQVVRGDSAAYFCASSLAGGGEKLFFGSGTQLSVL.

This clone has more than one count but fewer than ten. The V and J genes are TRBV2 and TRBJ2-1, with a weak D call TRBD1 (5 bases). CDR1 and CDR2 (germline): SNHLY, FYNNEI. This CDR3 has 15 residues. V lost 4 bases and J 7 bases, leaving 17 bases between the germline ends. CDR3 sequence reads: CASSGLQAQANEQFF. The CDR3 nucleotides are TGTGCCAGCAGTGGCCTACAGGCTCAGGCGAATGAGCAGTTCTTC.

V and J are TRBV19 and TRBJ1-2, with D possibly matching TRBD1 (6 bases). The CDR3 spans 15 residues. Trimming took 3 bases from V and 7 from J, leaving 18 bases between them. Germline values: CDR1 LNHDA, CDR2 SQIVND (reference sequence). This CDR3 is CASSISRGQSRGYTF. CDR3 coding DNA: TGTGCCAGTAGTATTTCCCGTGGACAGTCGCGTGGCTACACCTTC. The variable domain in full, completed from reference TRBV19 and TRBJ1-2, reads DGGITQSPKYLFRKEGQNVTLSCEQNLNHDAMYWYRQDPGQGLRLIYYSQIVNDFQKGDIAEGYSVSREKKESFPLTVTSAQKNPTAFYLCASSISRGQSRGYTFGSGTRLTVV.

This sequence joins TRBV5-6 and TRBJ2-5; D remains unclear. The germline V gene has CDR1 SGHDT and CDR2 YYEEEE. The CDR3 length is 14 residues. V was trimmed by 5 bases and J by 4 bases, leaving 15 bases between them. The CDR3 spells CASRRKVMGETQYF. The CDR3 bases are TGTGCCAGCAGGCGGAAAGTGATGGGAGAGACCCAGTACTTC. Full variable domain (missing parts from reference TRBV5-6 and TRBJ2-5): DAGVTQSPTHLIKTRGQQVTLRCSPKSGHDTVSWYQQALGQGPQFIFQYYEEEERQRGNFPDRFSGHQFPNYSSELNVNALLLGDSALYLCASRRKVMGETQYFGPGTRLLVL.

The chain is built from TRBV4-2 and TRBJ2-7, with a tentative D call TRBD2 (7 bases). The V gene lost 4 bases and the J gene lost 2 bases, with 21 bases spanning the gap. CDR3 length equals 17 residues. Germline V lookup: CDR1 LGHNA, CDR2 YNFKEQ. The CDR3, as DNA: TGTGCCAGCAGCCGAGAGTTGACGGGGGGCCAGCCCTACGAGCAGTACTTC. It codes for CASSRELTGGQPYEQYF.

V gene TRBV10-3 combines with J gene TRBJ2-6; 8 bases agree with TRBD1. The CDR3 is 17 amino acids. Unmatched junction bases numbered 6, after V lost 3 bases and J lost 2 bases. The germline CDR1 and CDR2 sequences are ENHRY and SYGVKD. As DNA, the CDR3 is TGTGCCATCAGTGAAGGGGACAGGAGACCTGGGGCCAACGTCCTGACTTTC. Translation: CAISEGDRRPGANVLTF.

The V call is TRBV7-2, the J call TRBJ1-1; D possibly corresponds to TRBD1 (5 bases). The CDR3 covers 13 residues. The ends were cut back, 2 bases at V and 6 bases at J, with 10 bases in the middle. From germline, CDR1 is SGHTA and CDR2 FQGNSA. The chain's CDR3 is CASSLIGGSEAFF. CDR3 coding DNA: TGTGCCAGCAGCTTAATTGGGGGGTCTGAAGCTTTCTTT.

The chain carries TRBV7-8 and TRBJ2-5; 11 bases are a match to TRBD2. Trimming removed 1 base from V and 4 bases from J; junction bases left unmatched: 11. Germline values: CDR1 SGHVS, CDR2 FQNEAQ. This CDR3 region has 18 residues. CDR3 sequence: CASSLGFGSGRAGETQYF. In nucleotides, the CDR3 is TGTGCCAGCAGCTTAGGGTTCGGTAGCGGGAGGGCCGGAGAGACCCAGTACTTC.